Listed below are T cell receptor beta chains from one sample, sequenced in a study of human T cells and chemical hapten exposure. One entry per CDR3 protein, called by TCRdb with MiXCR from the RACE reads. The repertoire consists of approximately 90,000 distinct CDR3 sequences, with about 9% occurring once and the leading ten covering approximately 2.4%. The sample in question was whole blood, obtained in connection with sensitization to the hapten diphenylcyclopropenone (DPC). The receptors shown here come from a man aged 40-55 years with alopecia areata. Some clones in this sample may be carry-over from other donors' samples. Both conserved end residues are part of each CDR3. The order of the fields is J gene, V gene, D gene, clone size, CDR3 protein, CDR3 DNA. A D gene is named only where the DNA matches it firmly. Expanded clones get a size class; other rows say once, few or many, or leave the size out.

TRBJ1-5 TRBV6-1 NA few CASSDNWQGTQPQHF TGTGCCAGCAGTGATAACTGGCAGGGGACCCAGCCCCAGCATTTT
TRBJ2-4 TRBV6-2/TRBV6-3 NA NA CASRTRRVAKNIQYF TGTGCCAGCAGAACCCGGCGGGTAGCCAAAAACATTCAGTACTTC
TRBJ2-2 TRBV29-1 TRBD1 NA CSVRDRGSSGELFF TGCAGCGTGAGGGACAGGGGTTCTTCCGGGGAGCTGTTTTTT
TRBJ1-1 TRBV4-3 NA NA CASSQDEALRTEAFF TGCGCCAGCAGCCAAGATGAGGCGTTAAGGACTGAAGCTTTCTTT
TRBJ2-5 TRBV18 NA many CASSPGDLRETQYF TGTGCCAGCTCACCCGGGGACTTACGGGAGACCCAGTACTTC
TRBJ2-3 TRBV7-9 NA many CASSPPLRGRRDTDTQYF TGTGCCAGCAGCCCACCTCTACGGGGGAGACGGGACACAGATACGCAGTATTTT
TRBJ1-5 TRBV28 NA many CASEGRRQANQPQHF TGTGCCAGCGAGGGGAGGAGACAGGCCAATCAGCCCCAGCATTTT
TRBJ1-3 TRBV6-5 NA many CASRGVGLSGNTIYF TGTGCCAGCAGGGGAGTAGGGCTTTCTGGAAACACCATATATTTT
TRBJ2-5 TRBV12-3/TRBV12-4 TRBD1 NA CASSLTSGGRETQYF TGTGCCAGCAGTTTAACCTCAGGGGGCCGAGAGACCCAGTACTTC
TRBJ2-1 TRBV28 NA many CASSNYRTEQFF TGTGCCAGCAGTAATTACAGGACGGAGCAGTTCTTC
TRBJ2-3 TRBV30 NA few CAWSASGGTDTQYF TGTGCCTGGAGTGCCAGCGGTGGCACAGATACGCAGTATTTT
TRBJ1-5 TRBV5-1 NA many CASSEGVGNQPQHF TGCGCCAGCAGCGAAGGGGTGGGCAATCAGCCCCAGCATTTT
TRBJ2-7 TRBV20-1 NA NA CSARIAGPNYEQYF TGCAGTGCTAGGATTGCGGGCCCGAACTACGAGCAGTACTTC
TRBJ1-2 TRBV3-1 TRBD1 few CASSQFLPAGGDYGYTF TGTGCCAGCAGCCAATTTCTCCCGGCAGGGGGCGACTATGGCTACACCTTC
TRBJ2-1 TRBV28 NA many CASSSPLTGVAYNEQFF TGTGCCAGCAGTTCCCCCCTGACAGGTGTAGCCTACAATGAGCAGTTCTTC
TRBJ2-1 TRBV3-1 TRBD2 few CASSQVSGREFF TGTGCCAGCAGCCAAGTTAGTGGGAGGGAGTTCTTC
TRBJ2-3 TRBV20-1 NA few CSARKSSEPTDTQYF TGCAGTGCTAGGAAATCCTCCGAGCCCACAGATACGCAGTATTTT
TRBJ2-7 TRBV20-1 TRBD2 many CSARGTSGTYEQYF TGCAGTGCTAGAGGTACTAGCGGGACCTACGAGCAGTACTTC
TRBJ1-1 TRBV28 NA few CSTRERRALNTEAFF TGCTCCACGCGAGAGCGCAGGGCGCTGAACACTGAAGCTTTCTTT
TRBJ2-3 TRBV28 TRBD1 few CASRPGQGPDTQYF TGTGCCAGCAGGCCGGGACAGGGGCCAGATACGCAGTATTTT
TRBJ2-7 TRBV6-6 TRBD1 many CASTLGTVSYEQYF TGTGCCAGCACACTTGGGACAGTTTCCTACGAGCAGTACTTC
TRBJ1-1 TRBV5-4 NA many CASTPGGFTEAFF TGTGCCAGCACCCCAGGTGGATTCACTGAAGCTTTCTTT